This is a list of T cell receptor beta chains from one sample in a study of beta chain features in type 1 diabetes. Data came from immunoSEQ multiplex PCR; TCRdb stores just in-frame clones and leaves some out. The repertoire holds fewer than 110,000 clones, with under 30% as singletons. Specimen: central memory CD4+ T cells from blood. These receptor sequences come from a woman between 18 and 29 years old with type 1 diabetes. Both conserved end residues are part of each CDR3. Each record gives: CDR3 DNA, CDR3 protein, V gene, clone size, J gene, CDR3 length, D gene. D genes are given only for firm matches. Not every row has a clone size; where given, it reads once, few, many or a size class.

TGTGCCAGCAGCTCCAGCGGGAGGACGAGGGTCACCGGGGAGCTGTTTTTT CASSSSGRTRVTGELFF TRBV5-6 NA TRBJ2-2 17 TRBD2
TGCGCCAGCAGTGAAACTGCGGGAGGCTCCTACAATGAGCAGTTCTTC CASSETAGGSYNEQFF TRBV5-1 few TRBJ2-1 16 TRBD2
TGTGCCAGCAGCTCCAACGCGAGGTCGGATCCACGGGAGACCCAGTACTTC CASSSNARSDPRETQYF TRBV7-9 NA TRBJ2-5 17 NA
TGTGCCAGCTCACCGGACAGTTCCTACGAGCAGTACTTC CASSPDSSYEQYF TRBV18 NA TRBJ2-7 13 NA
TGTGCCAGCAGCTCTGGGGGGAGCTCCTACAATGAGCAGTTCTTC CASSSGGSSYNEQFF TRBV5-4 few TRBJ2-1 15 NA
TGCGCCAGCAGAGTGTTTACCGGGACTAGCGGGAGCGGTGAGCAGTTCTTC CASRVFTGTSGSGEQFF TRBV5-1 NA TRBJ2-1 17 TRBD2
TGTGCCAGCAGTGAATCAAGATCCGCGGGCAATCAGCCCCAGCATTTT CASSESRSAGNQPQHF TRBV2 NA TRBJ1-5 16 NA
TGTGCCAGCAGTGAAGCGCGACTAGCGGGAGGATTACAGTACTTC CASSEARLAGGLQYF TRBV6-1 NA TRBJ2-5 15 TRBD2
TGTGCCAGCAGCCCGGGACAGGGGCGAGAGACCCAGTACTTC CASSPGQGRETQYF TRBV11-2 few TRBJ2-5 14 TRBD1
TGTGCCAGCAGTGCCACTAGCGGGGAACCCTACGAGCAGTACTTC CASSATSGEPYEQYF TRBV25-1 NA TRBJ2-7 15 TRBD2
TGTGCCAGTAGCGTCAGGGATGAGACCCAGTACTTC CASSVRDETQYF TRBV19 NA TRBJ2-5 12 NA
TGTGCCAGCAGCGCGGGGGGACTAGCGGGACCATACAATGAGCAGTTCTTC CASSAGGLAGPYNEQFF TRBV5-4 once TRBJ2-1 17 TRBD2
TGTGCCAGTAGGAGAGGGACAGGGATCGGGGAGCAGTTCTTC CASRRGTGIGEQFF TRBV19 NA TRBJ2-1 14 TRBD1